This passage covers 28 T cell receptor beta chains from one sample sequenced in a study of shared clonotypes between healthy human individuals. Assay used: immunoSEQ multiplex PCR; TCRdb lists only in-frame clones, some missing. This table has hundreds of thousands of clones, about 80% appearing once. The sequenced sample consisted of memory CD4+ T cells sorted from blood. Subset: CD45RA-negative fraction. These receptors were collected from a woman aged 25 to 45 in good health.

Turning to this clone: The same CDR3 arises from other DNA sequences in this sample as well. This rearrangement joins TRBV18 to TRBJ2-7, with 7 bases fitting TRBD2. J lost 2 bases, V lost 2 bases, and 0 bases had no gene match. The CDR3 extends over 13 amino acids. Germline values: CDR1 KGHSH, CDR2 LQKENI. The CDR3 sequence is CASSPGTTYEQYF. In DNA form, the CDR3 reads TGTGCCAGCTCACCAGGGACTACCTACGAGCAGTACTTC. Full variable domain (rest looked up from reference TRBV18 and TRBJ2-7): NAGVMQNPRHLVRRRGQEARLRCSPMKGHSHVYWYRQLPEEGLKFMVYLQKENIIDESGMPKERFSAEFPKEGPSILRIQQVVRGDSAAYFCASSPGTTYEQYFGPGTRLTVT.

The chain recombines TRBV7-8 with TRBJ2-5, with 8 bases identical to TRBD2. The V and J ends lost 4 bases and 5 bases, in that order; junction bases with no gene match: 6. The germline V gene has CDR1 SGHVS and CDR2 FQNEAQ. The CDR3 totals 14 residues. The CDR3: CASSWGTRGETQYF. CDR3 nucleotide sequence: TGTGCCAGCAGCTGGGGGACTAGGGGGGAGACCCAGTACTTC.

The rearrangement joins TRBV7-3 to TRBJ1-5; D not certain. The ends were cut back, 5 bases at V and 3 bases at J, with 20 bases in the middle. Germline CDR1 reads SGHTA; CDR2 reads FQGTGA. This CDR3 is built from 17 residues. This CDR3 is CASSPQPGEFFNQPQHF. For the CDR3, the DNA is TGTGCCAGCAGCCCGCAACCCGGGGAGTTCTTCAATCAGCCCCAGCATTTT.

The CDR3 spells CASSGLAGCSYEQYF. The CDR3 DNA reads as TGCGCCAGCAGCGGACTAGCGGGATGCTCCTACGAGCAGTACTTC. The J gene is TRBJ2-7, the V gene TRBV10-1; 12 nucleotides line up with TRBD2. Germline V lookup: CDR1 WNHNN, CDR2 SYGVQD (reference sequence). Losses at the gene ends were 6 bases for V and 0 bases for J; bases not matched to a gene: 3. The CDR3 is 15 residues long.

This clone occurred a few times. The chain carries TRBV28 and TRBJ2-1; possibly TRBD1 for D (5 bases). The CDR3 is 15 amino acids. Trimming removed 2 bases at V and 8 bases at J, with 16 bases between. Germline V gene data show CDR1 as MDHEN and CDR2 as SYDVKM. As DNA, the CDR3 is TGTGCCAGCAGTTTACGTTCCGTCAGGGCCCATGAGCAGTTCTTC. It codes for CASSLRSVRAHEQFF.

This rearrangement joins TRBV2 to TRBJ1-5, with TRBD1 matching 9 bases. The CDR3 loop spans 15 amino acids. Per germline, CDR1 SNHLY and CDR2 FYNNEI. J lost 3 bases, V lost 6 bases, and 6 bases had no gene match. DNA of the CDR3: TGTGCCAGCAGCGCGGGGACAGGGACCAATCAGCCCCAGCATTTT. Residues: CASSAGTGTNQPQHF.

The J gene is TRBJ1-2, the V gene TRBV7-2, with TRBD1 matching 8 bases. The V segment lost 2 bases and the J segment 9 bases; nucleotides outside the gene matches: 8. Germline CDR1 and CDR2: SGHTA and FQGNSA. The CDR3 runs 14 residues. Here the CDR3 DNA reads TGTGCCAGCAGCTTACTCGGGACAGGCGGGAGCTACACCTTC. As protein: CASSLLGTGGSYTF.

Comment on this clone: In the same sample, other DNA sequences code for this CDR3. V is TRBV6-1 and J is TRBJ2-3, with D possibly TRBD1 on 8 matching bases. Trimming stripped 6 bases from V and 1 base from J, with 11 bases between. The CDR3 has 14 amino acids. Germline V gives CDR1 MNHNS, CDR2 SASEGT. DNA of the CDR3: TGTGCCAGCAGAGCGGGACAGGGCACAGATACGCAGTATTTT. As protein: CASRAGQGTDTQYF.

Notes on this clone: This same CDR3 is encoded by further DNA sequences in the sample. This rearrangement joins TRBV5-1 to TRBJ2-2, with D possibly matching TRBD2 (5 bases). The V end lost 4 bases, the J end lost 6 bases, and 10 bases lay between the germline ends. Per the germline V gene, CDR1 is SGHRS and CDR2 is YFSETQ. The length of the CDR3 is 13 residues. In DNA form, the CDR3 reads TGCGCCAGCAGCCTTGAGGGCGCCGGGGAGCTGTTTTTT. It translates to CASSLEGAGELFF.

The chain couples TRBV6-5 to TRBJ2-1; 12 bases match TRBD1. CDR1 MNHEY and CDR2 SVGAGI come from the germline V gene. Losses at the gene ends were 1 base for V and 5 bases for J; bases not matched to a gene: 0. The CDR3 covers 15 residues. The CDR3 region is CASSYWDRGHNEQFF. CDR3 coding DNA: TGTGCCAGCAGTTACTGGGACAGGGGGCACAATGAGCAGTTCTTC.

The chain couples TRBV5-1 to TRBJ2-3; 10 nucleotides agree with TRBD2. V shed 0 bases, J shed 1 base, and the junction held 2 bases outside the gene matches. The CDR3 runs 16 residues. Germline V gene data show CDR1 as SGHRS and CDR2 as YFSETQ. The DNA of the CDR3 is TGCGCCAGCAGCTTGGGAGGGACTAGCGGCACAGATACGCAGTATTTT. The encoded protein is CASSLGGTSGTDTQYF.

This chain connects TRBV28 to TRBJ1-5; 7 bases agree with TRBD1. J gave up 0 bases and V 5 bases, and 7 bases lay outside the gene matches. Germline CDR1 and CDR2: MDHEN and SYDVKM. The CDR3 spans 16 residues. CDR3 nucleotide sequence: TGTGCCAGCAGTGGGACAGCACTACCTAGCAATCAGCCCCAGCATTTT. It is translated as CASSGTALPSNQPQHF.

This chain joins TRBV28 and TRBJ2-7; 8 bases map to TRBD2. Trimming cost V 3 bases and J 1 base; bases outside gene matches: 2. Germline V gives CDR1 MDHEN, CDR2 SYDVKM. The CDR3 is made up of 14 amino acids. The CDR3 coding sequence is TGTGCCAGCAGTTTTCGGGAGGGGTCCTACGAGCAGTACTTC. Amino acid sequence: CASSFREGSYEQYF.

This rearrangement joins TRBV5-1 to TRBJ1-2, with D perhaps matching TRBD1 (5 bases). V shed 1 base and J shed 6 bases, with 16 bases lying between them. CDR3 length: 15 residues. Germline V lookup: CDR1 SGHRS, CDR2 YFSETQ. The CDR3 reads CASSLSGRVLDGYTF. CDR3 sequence (DNA): TGCGCCAGCAGCTTGTCGGGCAGGGTATTAGATGGCTACACCTTC.

The chain carries TRBV28 and TRBJ2-5; D possibly uses TRBD1 or TRBD2 (6 bases each). The CDR3 totals 13 residues. V dropped 6 bases and J dropped 2 bases, with 10 bases sitting between them. CDR1 is MDHEN, CDR2 SYDVKM, per germline. The CDR3 here is CASSGGGQETQYF. CDR3 sequence (DNA): TGTGCCAGCAGCGGGGGCGGACAAGAGACCCAGTACTTC.

The genes are TRBV10-2 and TRBJ2-5; D tentatively fits TRBD1 or TRBD2 (6 bases each). Trimming shortened V by 6 bases and J by 5 bases, and 16 bases separated the two germline ends. Germline lookup yields CDR1 WSHSY and CDR2 SAAADI. The CDR3 consists of 14 residues. As DNA, the CDR3 is TGCGCCAGCAGCGCCTGGAGGGGGATGGAGACCCAGTACTTC. Translated: CASSAWRGMETQYF.

The chain uses TRBV15 and TRBJ1-5; D not certain. Trimming removed 0 bases from V and 6 bases from J, with 3 bases in between. This CDR3 region has 12 residues. Germline V gene sequence: CDR1 LNHNV, CDR2 YYDKDF (reference sequence). The CDR3 region is CATSRETQPQHF. The DNA of the CDR3 is TGTGCCACCAGCAGAGAGACTCAGCCCCAGCATTTT.

This chain links TRBV5-8 with TRBJ2-7, with 7 nucleotides matching TRBD1. V lost 3 bases, J lost 4 bases, and 13 bases stayed unmatched. The germline gives CDR1 SGHTS, CDR2 YDEGEE. The CDR3 spans 16 residues. CDR3: CASSWPPTGWGYEQYF. The CDR3 DNA sequence: TGTGCCAGCAGCTGGCCTCCGACAGGGTGGGGTTACGAGCAGTACTTC.

The chain is built from TRBV20-1 and TRBJ2-4, with unresolved D. V dropped 6 bases and J dropped 5 bases, with 5 bases sitting between them. Germline values: CDR1 DFQATT, CDR2 SNEGSKA (reference sequence). The CDR3 sequence is 10 residues long. The CDR3 protein is CSAGQNIQYF. The CDR3 nucleotides read TGCAGTGCCGGCCAAAACATTCAGTACTTC.

The table lists this clone with a few counts. V and J are TRBV7-8 and TRBJ1-2; no reliable D call. The CDR3 is 15 amino acids. Between the trimmed V and J ends, which lost 3 bases and 2 bases, there was a span of 13 bases. The germline gives CDR1 SGHVS, CDR2 FQNEAQ. The CDR3 nucleotides read TGTGCCAGCAGCTTCGCAGGCGGAGCAAACTATGGCTACACCTTC. Protein: CASSFAGGANYGYTF.

This clone was found a few times. It differs at one base from a far larger clone, so likely a read error. At the DNA level, this CDR3 is encoded by other sequences in the same sample as well. The V gene is TRBV7-2, the J gene TRBJ2-7; 7 nucleotides match TRBD2. This CDR3 has 14 residues. V gave up 4 bases and J gave up 0 bases; unmatched junction bases: 3. Germline lookup yields CDR1 SGHTA and CDR2 FQGNSA. The CDR3 sequence: CASSSQRDSYEQYF. CDR3 sequence (DNA): TGTGCCAGCAGCTCACAGCGGGACTCCTACGAGCAGTACTTC.

The gene calls are TRBV4-1 and TRBJ2-2; perhaps TRBD1 as D (6 bases). Germline V gene data show CDR1 as MGHRA and CDR2 as YSYEKL. Between the trimmed V and J ends, which lost 1 base and 7 bases, there was a span of 13 bases. The CDR3 contains 15 residues. CDR3 sequence: CASSQAYRENGELFF. The CDR3 DNA sequence: TGCGCCAGCAGCCAAGCTTACAGGGAAAACGGGGAGCTGTTTTTT.

With regard to this clone: The same CDR3 also results from other DNA sequences found in this sample. The V call is TRBV2, the J call TRBJ1-5, with D unclear. Looked up from germline, CDR1 is SNHLY and CDR2 is FYNNEI. This CDR3 has 12 amino acids. V lost 3 bases to trimming and J lost 6 bases, with 6 bases between them. The CDR3 nucleotides read TGTGCCAGCAGTGAGCGGGGTCAGCCCCAGCATTTT. Amino acids: CASSERGQPQHF.

The chain joins TRBV5-1 to TRBJ2-3; TRBD2 is a possible D gene (6 bases). Between the trimmed V and J ends, which lost 0 bases and 0 bases, there was a span of 17 bases. The V gene's germline CDR1 is SGHRS and CDR2 YFSETQ. The CDR3 has 18 residues. This CDR3 is CASSLATGGKSSTDTQYF. The CDR3 nucleotides are TGCGCCAGCAGCTTGGCCACGGGCGGGAAATCTAGCACAGATACGCAGTATTTT.

This clone was detected only a few times. The J gene is TRBJ1-5, the V gene TRBV27; D unclear. CDR1 is MNHEY and CDR2 is SMNVEV in the germline V gene (reference sequence). This CDR3 contains 13 residues. Trimming left V 5 bases short and J 5 bases short, with 10 bases between. The CDR3 sequence: CASSLRPDQPQHF. The CDR3 coding sequence is TGTGCCAGCAGTCTAAGACCAGATCAGCCCCAGCATTTT.

The rearrangement links TRBV16 to TRBJ2-1; a weak D match, TRBD2 (6 bases). Per the germline V gene, CDR1 is KGHSY and CDR2 is FQNENV. CDR3 length: 16 amino acids. The ends were cut back, 1 base at V and 4 bases at J, with 14 bases in the middle. The CDR3 loop reads CASSQLQRAGYNEQFF. The CDR3 DNA is TGTGCCAGCAGCCAATTGCAGCGGGCGGGGTACAATGAGCAGTTCTTC.

The chain recombines TRBV29-1 with TRBJ1-1; D may be TRBD1 (5 bases). V gave up 5 bases and J gave up 1 base, with 14 bases separating them. The CDR3 contains 14 residues. Germline assignment: CDR1 SQVTM and CDR2 ANQGSEA. CDR3 amino acids: CSVPKVGGNTEAFF. The CDR3 nucleotides read TGCAGCGTTCCAAAGGTGGGGGGGAACACTGAAGCTTTCTTT.

This clone was observed once. The rearrangement uses TRBV28 and TRBJ2-3, with 8 bases fitting TRBD2. The CDR3 sequence is 14 residues long. Germline trimming cut 6 bases from V and 3 bases from J; bases unmatched to any gene: 5. Germline CDR1 reads MDHEN; CDR2 reads SYDVKM. CDR3 nucleotide sequence: TGTGCCAGCAGGAGCGGGAGCCGGACAGATACGCAGTATTTT. This encodes CASRSGSRTDTQYF.